This record looks at one T cell receptor (beta chain) sequence and its context. Antigen: not known. TCR beta rearrangements were amplified from peripheral blood genomic DNA. These data originate in a study of T cell repertoires in aging, cancer and after chemotherapy. About the study: The whole study produced a dataset of about 8.8 million TCR reads. Findings and limits, study-wide: Lymphoid organ infiltration in hematological cancer patients may impair thymic emigration or peripheral T cell expansion. No conclusions about immunological memory after chemotherapy can be drawn from the repertoire data. In cancer patients, declining TCR diversity with age involved lost richness and lost evenness.

TRB rearrangements spanning V, D and J were amplified using mixed TRB-A/B primers. TCRdb re-analysed the multiplex PCR reads in MiXCR, keeping a single row per CDR3 protein. The sample has several thousand distinct CDR3 sequences; around 20% are singletons. V was clipped by 7 bases and J by 5 bases, with 14 bases between them. This CDR3 has 13 amino acids. Germline lookup yields CDR1 MDHEN and CDR2 SYDVKM. The chain carries TRBV28 and TRBJ1-2, with a weak D call TRBD1 (6 bases). Material for sequencing was blood. This TCR was recovered from a human donor with a blood cancer. This chain's CDR3 is CASTQSGDYGYTF. CDR3 bases: TGTGCCAGCACCCAGTCAGGGGATTATGGCTACACCTTC.